These 32 T cell receptor beta chains originate from one sample sequenced in a study of blood T cell repertoires in COVID-19. Generated by immunoSEQ multiplex PCR, the TCRdb table keeps only in-frame clones and is missing some. The sample gives around 100,000 clones, just under 95% of which show up once; approximately 2% is in the top ten. The specimen was peripheral blood. Receptors were obtained from a woman aged 50 to 65 with COVID-19, enrolled during active disease.

The chain combines TRBV28 with TRBJ2-7; 7 bases agree with TRBD1. Germline V gene sequence: CDR1 MDHEN, CDR2 SYDVKM. CDR3 size: 14 residues. The trim removed 7 bases at V and 6 bases at J, leaving 12 bases unmatched. As DNA, the CDR3 is TGTGCCAGCACCTCACAGGGGAGAGTAAGCGAGCAGTACTTC. It specifies CASTSQGRVSEQYF.

This chain uses TRBV2 with TRBJ2-4; TRBD2 matches 7 bases. Trimming removed 7 bases from V and 9 bases from J; junction bases left unmatched: 6. Germline CDR1 is SNHLY and CDR2 is FYNNEI. The CDR3 spans 12 residues. The CDR3 DNA reads TGTGCCAGCACCTCGGGGGGACCCATTCAGTACTTC. The encoded protein is CASTSGGPIQYF.

The CDR3, as DNA: TGTGCCAGCAGTGAAGTGGCAGTAGAAGCTTTCTTT. Protein sequence: CASSEVAVEAFF. This sequence joins TRBV6-1 and TRBJ1-1; D uncertain. Germline V gene data show CDR1 as MNHNS and CDR2 as SASEGT. The V end lost 1 base, the J end lost 8 bases, and 8 bases lay between the germline ends. This CDR3 spans 12 amino acids.

CDR3 protein: CASSQDLYNEQFF. The CDR3 nucleotides read TGTGCCAGTAGTCAGGACTTATACAATGAGCAGTTCTTC. The chain carries TRBV19 and TRBJ2-1; a weak D match, TRBD2 (5 bases). The germline V and J ends were trimmed by 5 bases and 4 bases, with 9 bases remaining between them. Germline-derived CDR1 and CDR2 are LNHDA and SQIVND (reference sequence). The CDR3 length is 13 residues.

J is TRBJ1-2 and V is TRBV11-3; 8 nucleotides line up with TRBD1. CDR1 and CDR2 (germline): SGHNT, YENEEA. J gave up 0 bases and V 3 bases, and 3 bases lay outside the gene matches. This CDR3 spans 15 amino acids. CDR3 bases: TGTGCCAGCAGCTTCGGACAGGGCCCTAACTATGGCTACACCTTC. This translates into CASSFGQGPNYGYTF.

The chain is built from TRBV28 and TRBJ1-4; D ambiguous. The CDR3 length is 13 residues. V was clipped by 5 bases and J by 13 bases, with 17 bases between them. Germline V CDR1 and CDR2: MDHEN, SYDVKM. The CDR3 spells CASSLATPSGLFF. The CDR3 nucleotides are TGTGCCAGCAGTCTGGCCACACCCTCGGGACTGTTTTTT.

V is TRBV7-8 and J is TRBJ2-1; 8 nucleotides agree with TRBD2. The CDR3 has 15 residues. V shed 2 bases, J shed 3 bases, and the junction held 3 bases outside the gene matches. Germline loops: CDR1 SGHVS, CDR2 FQNEAQ. CDR3 DNA: TGTGCCAGCAGCTTATCACGGGGGGGCTACAATGAGCAGTTCTTC. Residues: CASSLSRGGYNEQFF.

The chain couples TRBV6-5 to TRBJ1-2; a weak D match, TRBD1 (5 bases). V lost 6 bases and J 4 bases, leaving 18 bases between the germline ends. This CDR3 spans 15 amino acids. CDR1 is MNHEY and CDR2 is SVGAGI in the germline V gene. CDR3 bases: TGTGCCAGCAGAAACAGACAGACAACTCTCTATGGCTACACCTTC. Protein: CASRNRQTTLYGYTF.

The V call is TRBV7-3, the J call TRBJ2-1; 9 nucleotides line up with TRBD2. This CDR3 comprises 17 residues. V dropped 4 bases and J dropped 0; count of bases not matched to a gene: 7. Germline CDR1 is SGHTA and CDR2 is FQGTGA. The CDR3 DNA reads TGTGCCAGCAGCTCACCACTAGCGGGTCACTCCTACAATGAGCAGTTCTTC. Translation: CASSSPLAGHSYNEQFF. The variable domain in full, completed from reference TRBV7-3 and TRBJ2-1, reads GAGVSQTPSNKVTEKGKYVELRCDPISGHTALYWYRQSLGQGPEFLIYFQGTGAADDSGLPNDRFFAVRPEGSVSTLKIQRTERGDSAVYLCASSSPLAGHSYNEQFFGPGTRLTVL.

The rearrangement joins TRBV5-1 to TRBJ2-1; a possible D gene is TRBD1 (6 bases). V lost 2 bases and J 8 bases, leaving 14 bases between the germline ends. The CDR3 runs to 14 residues. Germline V gives CDR1 SGHRS, CDR2 YFSETQ. Here the CDR3 reads CASSLRDTLYEQFF. The CDR3 DNA reads TGCGCCAGCAGCTTACGGGACACTTTATATGAGCAGTTCTTC.

The rearrangement links TRBV19 to TRBJ2-2, with a possible D match to TRBD2 (5 bases). Between the trimmed V and J ends, which lost 5 bases and 6 bases, there was a span of 13 bases. Germline V gives CDR1 LNHDA, CDR2 SQIVND (reference sequence). This CDR3 region has 14 residues. CDR3 coding DNA: TGTGCCAGTAGTCTCGGGAATGGGGCCGGGGAGCTGTTTTTT. Its translation is CASSLGNGAGELFF.

V and J are TRBV24-1 and TRBJ2-3, with D possibly matching TRBD2 (7 bases). Germline CDR1 is KGHDR and CDR2 is SFDVKD. V gave up 1 base and J gave up 0 bases, with 19 bases separating them. This CDR3 has 19 amino acids. The CDR3 loop reads CATSDLRGGLPTSTDTQYF. CDR3 in DNA: TGTGCCACCAGTGATTTAAGGGGGGGATTACCCACTAGCACAGATACGCAGTATTTT.

This sequence joins TRBV19 and TRBJ1-4; tentative D call: TRBD1 (5 bases). V gave up 5 bases and J gave up 8 bases, with 12 bases separating them. This CDR3 has 13 residues. Germline values: CDR1 LNHDA, CDR2 SQIVND (reference sequence). The CDR3 DNA follows: TGTGCCAGTAGTTCGCAGGGTTGGGAAAAACTGTTTTTT. This codes for CASSSQGWEKLFF.

The chain carries TRBV25-1 and TRBJ2-5; no reliable D call. Trimming stripped 2 bases from V and 5 bases from J, with 9 bases between. The CDR3 loop spans 13 amino acids. The germline V gene encodes CDR1 MGHDK and CDR2 SYGVNS. This CDR3 reads CASSEGQRETQYF. The DNA of the CDR3 is TGTGCCAGCAGTGAAGGTCAGAGGGAGACCCAGTACTTC.

This chain connects TRBV9 to TRBJ1-2; D gene unclear. Germline CDR1 is SGDLS and CDR2 is YYNGEE. CDR3 length: 16 amino acids. V was shortened by 0 bases and J by 0 bases, with 12 bases between the two germline ends. CDR3 nucleotides: TGTGCCAGCAGCGTAGATTGGCGGTGGACTAACTATGGCTACACCTTC. This sequence encodes CASSVDWRWTNYGYTF.

The chain carries TRBV6-2 or TRBV6-3 and TRBJ2-2; weak D call: TRBD1 (6 bases). This CDR3 contains 15 residues. The germline CDR1 and CDR2 sequences are MNHEY and SVGEGT. Deletions cut 6 bases from V and 8 bases from J, with 19 bases between. The CDR3 loop is CASSHNYRVAGELFF. The CDR3 coding sequence is TGTGCCAGCAGCCATAACTACAGGGTCGCAGGGGAGCTGTTTTTT.

The V gene is TRBV12-5, the J gene TRBJ1-2, with 10 bases matching TRBD1. The V gene's germline CDR1 is LGHNT and CDR2 FRNRAP. The CDR3 extends over 17 amino acids. V lost 0 bases and J lost 8; bases outside the gene matches: 12. The CDR3 nucleotides read TGTGCTAGTGGTTTGGTAGCCGGGACAGGGGCCTTTTGGGGCTACACCTTC. Its translation: CASGLVAGTGAFWGYTF. Full variable domain (rest looked up from reference TRBV12-5 and TRBJ1-2): DARVTQTPRHKVTEMGQEVTMRCQPILGHNTVFWYRQTMMQGLELLAYFRNRAPLDDSGMPKDRFSAEMPDATLATLKIQPSEPRDSAVYFCASGLVAGTGAFWGYTFGSGTRLTVV.

CDR3 sequence (DNA): TGTGCCAGCAGTTTAGGAGGGGGCAGTGGCTACACCTTC. Encoded protein: CASSLGGGSGYTF. The rearrangement uses TRBV28 and TRBJ1-2; TRBD1 matches at 7 bases. This CDR3 has 13 residues. Germline V gene lookup returns CDR1 MDHEN and CDR2 SYDVKM. V lost 2 bases, J lost 7 bases, and 4 bases stayed unmatched.

J is TRBJ1-5 and V is TRBV7-9, with D unclear. This CDR3 is built from 16 residues. Germline V CDR1 and CDR2: SEHNR, FQNEAQ (reference sequence). V lost 4 bases to trimming and J lost 1 base, with 14 bases between them. CDR3 DNA: TGTGCCAGCAGCTCGCTTCGGGAGTACAGCAATCAGCCCCAGCATTTT. Translated, it gives CASSSLREYSNQPQHF.

The rearrangement links TRBV5-4 to TRBJ1-2, with D possibly TRBD1 on 6 matching bases. Between the trimmed V and J ends, which lost 0 bases and 7 bases, there was a span of 16 bases. Per the germline V gene, CDR1 is SGHNT and CDR2 is YYREEE (reference sequence). This CDR3 contains 15 residues. As DNA, the CDR3 is TGTGCCAGCAGCTTGGTCGTCAGTGGGGGCGTTGGCTACACCTTC. Translating it yields CASSLVVSGGVGYTF.

The chain combines TRBV10-3 with TRBJ1-2; 7 bases align to TRBD1. Germline-derived CDR1 and CDR2 are ENHRY and SYGVKD. The junction had 8 bases not matched to a gene; V was cut back by 3 bases and J by 4 bases. This CDR3 comprises 15 residues. The CDR3 spells CAISDRPGQTYGYTF. CDR3 DNA: TGTGCCATCAGTGATAGGCCGGGACAGACCTATGGCTACACCTTC.

The V call is TRBV28, the J call TRBJ2-7, with 12 bases matching TRBD1. The V gene's germline CDR1 is MDHEN and CDR2 SYDVKM. This CDR3 has 16 residues. V lost 3 bases to trimming and J lost 9 bases; unmatched junction nucleotides: 12. In DNA, the CDR3 is TGTGCCAGCAGTTTGGGATCCGGGACAGGGGGCTCTCTGCAGTACTTC. This gives the protein CASSLGSGTGGSLQYF.

The chain employs TRBV5-1 and TRBJ2-1, with 10 bases identical to TRBD1. After removal of 5 bases from V and 7 bases from J, the junction contained 9 bases not matched to a gene. There are 15 residues in the CDR3. Germline CDR1 and CDR2: SGHRS and YFSETQ. The chain's CDR3 is CASSDVGTGVNEQFF. The CDR3 DNA is TGCGCCAGCAGTGACGTAGGGACAGGGGTTAATGAGCAGTTCTTC. Supplemented by reference TRBV5-1 and TRBJ2-1, the full variable domain reads KAGVTQTPRYLIKTRGQQVTLSCSPISGHRSVSWYQQTPGQGLQFLFEYFSETQRNKGNFPGRFSGRQFSNSRSEMNVSTLELGDSALYLCASSDVGTGVNEQFFGPGTRLTVL.

V is TRBV29-1 and J is TRBJ1-2; 7 bases agree with TRBD1. Germline trimming cut 4 bases from V and 6 bases from J; bases unmatched to any gene: 2. This CDR3 has 11 residues. Germline CDR1 is SQVTM and CDR2 is ANQGSEA. Written as DNA, the CDR3 is TGCAGCGTTGGACAGGGTCATGGCTACACCTTC. Amino acids: CSVGQGHGYTF.

The chain joins TRBV21-1 to TRBJ2-5; whether TRBD1, the table's D call, matches the DNA was not checked. TRBV21-1 corresponds to a pseudogene. This CDR3 has 16 amino acids. Here the CDR3 reads CASSNSPGQGWETQYF. The CDR3 coding sequence is TGTGCCAGCAGCAACTCCCCGGGACAGGGATGGGAGACCCAGTACTTC.

The V and J genes are TRBV5-1 and TRBJ2-3; 9 bases match TRBD2. V was pared by 4 bases and J by 3 bases, with 3 bases of the junction left unmatched. Germline V lookup: CDR1 SGHRS, CDR2 YFSETQ. The CDR3 runs to 14 residues. The DNA for the CDR3 is TGCGCCAGCAGCCAGGGACTAGCTACAGATACGCAGTATTTT. It translates to CASSQGLATDTQYF.

This chain links TRBV11-3 with TRBJ1-1; D is unclear. CDR1 and CDR2 (germline): SGHNT, YENEEA. Trimming pared 3 bases from V and 0 bases from J, leaving 14 bases between. This CDR3 has 16 amino acids. The CDR3 protein is CASSLGRISMNTEAFF. The DNA of the CDR3 is TGTGCCAGCAGCTTGGGGAGGATTTCCATGAACACTGAAGCTTTCTTT.

The chain couples TRBV3-1 (or the pseudogene TRBV3-2) to TRBJ2-7; 9 bases fit TRBD2. CDR3 length: 15 amino acids. V shed 4 bases and J 7 bases; nucleotides not matched to a gene: 11. Germline CDR1 reads LGHDT; CDR2 reads YNNKEL (reference sequence). The CDR3 reads CASSPLAGAYLEQYF. The CDR3 DNA is TGTGCCAGCAGCCCATTAGCGGGGGCCTACTTAGAGCAGTACTTC.

The V gene is TRBV3-1 (or the pseudogene TRBV3-2), the J gene TRBJ2-7; perhaps TRBD1 as D (5 bases). This CDR3 contains 15 residues. CDR1 and CDR2 (germline): LGHDT, YNNKEL (reference sequence). Trimming left V 5 bases short and J 1 base short, with 15 bases between. CDR3 nucleotides: TGTGCCAGCAGCATAGGGGCAGCCATTTCCTACGAGCAGTACTTC. Protein product: CASSIGAAISYEQYF.

The V gene is TRBV6-1, the J gene TRBJ1-6, with D unresolved. From germline, CDR1 is MNHNS and CDR2 SASEGT. V lost 2 bases, J lost 4 bases, and 9 bases lay in between. This CDR3 spans 15 amino acids. CDR3 region: CASSEMADYNSPLHF. CDR3 coding DNA: TGTGCCAGCAGTGAAATGGCAGATTATAATTCACCCCTCCACTTT.

This clone has a handful of counts. The chain uses TRBV5-4 and TRBJ2-1; 7 bases align to TRBD2. Germline-derived CDR1 and CDR2 are SGHNT and YYREEE (reference sequence). Trimming at V came to 5 bases and at J to 5 bases, leaving 10 bases not matched to a gene. CDR3 length equals 15 residues. Here the CDR3 DNA reads TGTGCCAGCAGTCCAGGAGCGGGGCTACACAATGAGCAGTTCTTC. It encodes CASSPGAGLHNEQFF.

This sequence joins TRBV27 and TRBJ2-6; 7 bases are a match to TRBD1. The germline V gene has CDR1 MNHEY and CDR2 SMNVEV (reference sequence). V was pared by 7 bases and J by 0 bases, with 15 bases of the junction left unmatched. This CDR3 has 19 residues. In nucleotides, the CDR3 is TGTGCCAGCACCCCCAGTAGGGGGCTTGGTAGCTCTGGGGCCAACGTCCTGACTTTC. Translation: CASTPSRGLGSSGANVLTF.